The present TCR beta chain was sequenced within a study of blood T cell repertoires in COVID-19. Study summary: From T cells, B-cell-depleted T cells, or PBMCs came the material, which was cDNA or gDNA.

Assay used: immunoSEQ multiplex PCR; TCRdb lists only in-frame clones, some missing. The data show 70,000 to 95,000 clones, 88% seen once. The V gene lost 4 bases and the J gene lost 3 bases, with 12 bases spanning the gap. CDR1 is SNHLY, CDR2 FYNNEI, per germline. There are 15 residues in the CDR3. Material for sequencing was peripheral blood. This receptor was obtained from a man aged 50 or older with active COVID-19. This chain links TRBV2 with TRBJ1-4, with D perhaps TRBD1 (5 bases). Here the CDR3 reads CASSVAGGPNEKLFF. The CDR3 DNA reads TGTGCCAGCAGTGTAGCGGGGGGTCCTAATGAAAAACTGTTTTTT.